The clone carrying this T cell receptor beta chain was seen repeatedly, ten times or more. The antigen is unknown. Germline V gives CDR1 MDHEN, CDR2 SYDVKM. This CDR3 is 13 amino acids long. Trimming took 5 bases from V and 4 from J, leaving 11 bases between them. Researchers took RNA transcripts and amplified the TCR beta CDR3 regions from them. HTBI primers were employed in a first-round RT-PCR of the TCR CDR3. TCRdb ran MiXCR on the multiplex PCR reads and lists one entry per CDR3 protein. Of some 620,000 distinct CDR3 sequences listed, around 15% are singletons. This specimen comes from a study of T cells in Graves' hyperthyroidism and ophthalmopathy. General study points: In simple terms, a model built on 13 V-J features told ophthalmopathy apart from stable hyperthyroidism.

Sample: blood. The V gene is TRBV28, the J gene TRBJ2-5; a weak D match, TRBD2 (5 bases). This sequence originates from a woman in her twenties or thirties with Graves' hyperthyroidism. The DNA for the CDR3 is TGTGCCAGCAGTCCTTGGCGGGTAGAGACCCAGTACTTC. Its protein is CASSPWRVETQYF.